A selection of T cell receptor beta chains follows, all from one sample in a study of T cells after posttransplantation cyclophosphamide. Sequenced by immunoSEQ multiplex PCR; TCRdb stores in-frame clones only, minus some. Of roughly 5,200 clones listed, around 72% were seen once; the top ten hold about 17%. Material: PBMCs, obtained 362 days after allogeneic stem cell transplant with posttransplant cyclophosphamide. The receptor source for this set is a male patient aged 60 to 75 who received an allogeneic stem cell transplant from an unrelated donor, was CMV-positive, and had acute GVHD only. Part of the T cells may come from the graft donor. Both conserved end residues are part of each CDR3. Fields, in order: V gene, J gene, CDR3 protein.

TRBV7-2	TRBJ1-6	CASSLASGGHSPLHF
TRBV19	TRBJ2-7	CATRGLAGSYEQYF
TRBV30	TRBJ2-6	CAWSVVRSSGANVLTF
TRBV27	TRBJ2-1	CASSFEGFREQFF
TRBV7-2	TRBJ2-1	CASSSQGGLGSYNEQFF
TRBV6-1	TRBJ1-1	CASRGYEAFF
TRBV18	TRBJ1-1	CASSSDRNTEAFF
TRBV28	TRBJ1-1	CASSRDTTGTEAFF
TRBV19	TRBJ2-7	CASSIKRGPSYEQYF
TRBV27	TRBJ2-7	CASSRGGEQYF
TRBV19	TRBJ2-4	CASSIDRERTSGLAKNIQYF
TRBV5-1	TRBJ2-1	CASRGTATYNEQFF
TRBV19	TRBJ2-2	CASSIRSGKAGELFF
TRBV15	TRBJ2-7	CATSRTSGRHNEQYF
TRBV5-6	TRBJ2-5	CASSLDDRGSGETQYF
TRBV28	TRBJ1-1	CASSLKHRGQTEAFF
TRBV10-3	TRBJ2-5	CAISEYGTDQETQYF
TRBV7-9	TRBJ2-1	CASRSGSYNEQFF
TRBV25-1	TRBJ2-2	CASSAQVNTGELFF
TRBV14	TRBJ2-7	CASSPGSGNYYEQYF